This T cell receptor beta chain was sequenced during a study of long-term antiretroviral therapy in people with HIV. This clone was seen only once. Version v3.0 of the immunoSEQ assay was performed at survey level. TCRdb's copy holds only in-frame clones and misses some; the assay was immunoSEQ multiplex PCR. The table lists about 29,000 clones, around 89% of them singletons. Germline CDR1 GTSNPN, CDR2 SVGIG (reference sequence). Trimming took 3 bases from V and 6 from J; bases not matched to a gene: 7. CDR3 length: 15 amino acids. The starting material was unsorted PBMCs, obtained 3.2 years before starting antiretroviral therapy. The source of this sequence is a middle-aged man with HIV. This rearrangement joins TRBV30 to TRBJ2-2; 10 nucleotides match TRBD2. The CDR3 DNA reads as TGTGCCTGGAGGTTAAGCGGGAGGGCCGCCGGGGAGCTGTTTTTT. Translating it yields CAWRLSGRAAGELFF.